This T cell receptor (beta chain) was identified during a study of T cell responses to AZD1222 COVID-19 vaccine. Study-wide context: Second doses were pooled across both intervals (about 4 or about 12 weeks).

TCRdb keeps only in-frame clones here, not all; method: immunoSEQ multiplex PCR. The table shows 75,000 to 90,000 clones, with about 82% occurring only once. This clone was seen only once. Its antigen is undetermined. Study observations and caveats: The repertoires were collected only after the peak T cell response. Receipt of two AZD1222 doses was followed by a rise in Spike-specific TCR breadth and depth.

Sample: peripheral blood, taken on day 0 of AZD1222 vaccination. The source is an adult in good health.

The CDR3 is CASIPHNQNGYTF. The CDR3, as DNA: TGTGCCAGCATCCCCCACAACCAGAACGGCTACACCTTC. The chain has TRBV28 and TRBJ1-2; D remains ambiguous. Germline CDR1 reads MDHEN; CDR2 reads SYDVKM. Trimming took off 7 bases at V and 8 bases at J, with 17 bases between the two ends. This CDR3 has 13 amino acids.